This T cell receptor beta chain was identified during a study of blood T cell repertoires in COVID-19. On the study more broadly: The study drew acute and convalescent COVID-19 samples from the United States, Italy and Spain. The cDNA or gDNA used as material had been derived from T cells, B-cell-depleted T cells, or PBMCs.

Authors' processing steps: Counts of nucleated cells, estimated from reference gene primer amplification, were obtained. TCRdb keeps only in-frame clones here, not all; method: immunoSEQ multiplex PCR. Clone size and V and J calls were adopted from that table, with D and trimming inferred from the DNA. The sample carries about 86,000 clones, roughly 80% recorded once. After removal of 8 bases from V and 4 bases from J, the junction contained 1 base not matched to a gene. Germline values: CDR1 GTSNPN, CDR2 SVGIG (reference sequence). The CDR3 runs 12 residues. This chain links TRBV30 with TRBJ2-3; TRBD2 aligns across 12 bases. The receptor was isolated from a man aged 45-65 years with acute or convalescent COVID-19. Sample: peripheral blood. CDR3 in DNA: TGTGCCCGGACTAGCGGGGCAGATACGCAGTATTTT. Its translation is CARTSGADTQYF.